Each of the 21 T cell receptor beta chains below was sequenced from the same sample in a study of T cell changes during pregnancy in multiple sclerosis. Method: immunoSEQ multiplex PCR; TCRdb's copy keeps in-frame clones and lacks some. The table shows 55,000 to 85,000 clones, with around 90% occurring only once. Material: CD4+ T cells from peripheral blood mononuclear cells, obtained after pregnancy. Receptors originate from a female donor with multiple sclerosis, enrolled in a pregnancy study.

The chain's CDR3 is CASSARGSYTGELFF. The DNA for the CDR3 is TGTGCCAGCAGCGCCCGAGGGAGTTACACCGGGGAGCTGTTTTTT. This chain links TRBV9 with TRBJ2-2, with TRBD2 as a possible D gene (5 bases). The CDR3 covers 15 residues. V lost 3 bases and J 3 bases, leaving 12 bases between the germline ends. Germline V gives CDR1 SGDLS, CDR2 YYNGEE.

This chain connects TRBV6-5 to TRBJ2-3; tentative D call: TRBD2 (5 bases). Germline V gene lookup returns CDR1 MNHEY and CDR2 SVGAGI. The CDR3 has 14 residues. Between the trimmed V and J ends, which lost 6 bases and 4 bases, there was a span of 14 bases. CDR3 amino acids: CASSRGLQSDTQYF. The CDR3 DNA is TGTGCCAGCAGCCGCGGACTGCAGTCAGATACGCAGTATTTT.

CDR3 sequence (DNA): TGTGCCAGCAGCTCTAAAACGGACAGTCCCAATGAGCAGTTCTTC. It is translated as CASSSKTDSPNEQFF. The rearrangement uses TRBV5-4 and TRBJ2-1; tentative D call: TRBD1 (6 bases). The CDR3 has 15 amino acids. Germline V CDR1 and CDR2: SGHNT, YYREEE (reference sequence). Trimming removed 3 bases from V and 6 bases from J, with 16 bases in between.

The genes are TRBV6-5 and TRBJ2-3; tentative D call: TRBD2 (5 bases). CDR1 and CDR2 from the germline V gene are MNHEY and SVGAGI. The germline V and J ends were trimmed by 6 bases and 6 bases, with 10 bases remaining between them. The CDR3 consists of 12 residues. This CDR3 reads CASSLRGDTQYF. The DNA for the CDR3 is TGTGCCAGCAGCCTACGAGGGGATACGCAGTATTTT.

J is TRBJ2-1 and V is TRBV10-3; a weak D match, TRBD1 (5 bases). From germline, CDR1 is ENHRY and CDR2 SYGVKD. V was clipped by 0 bases and J by 2 bases, with 11 bases between them. This CDR3 comprises 16 residues. CDR3 sequence: CAISESRNRPYNEQFF. The CDR3 DNA reads TGTGCCATCAGTGAGTCGAGGAACAGGCCCTACAATGAGCAGTTCTTC.

The chain joins TRBV9 to TRBJ2-1; tentative D call: TRBD2 (6 bases). The CDR3 contains 18 residues. The germline V gene encodes CDR1 SGDLS and CDR2 YYNGEE. Trimming cost V 4 bases and J 0 bases, with 20 bases left between them. This CDR3 is CASSRGRDFPSSYNEQFF. In DNA form, the CDR3 reads TGTGCCAGCAGCCGCGGACGGGACTTTCCTAGCTCCTACAATGAGCAGTTCTTC.

V gene TRBV28 combines with J gene TRBJ1-3; D is undetermined. The CDR3 runs to 17 residues. Trimming cost V 6 bases and J 1 base, with 19 bases left between them. Germline lookup yields CDR1 MDHEN and CDR2 SYDVKM. CDR3 amino acids: CASRVRESGWSGNTIYF. The CDR3 bases are TGTGCCAGCAGGGTAAGGGAAAGCGGTTGGTCTGGAAACACCATATATTTT.

The chain's CDR3 is CASSKGQGWANEKLFF. CDR3 nucleotide sequence: TGTGCCAGCAGCAAAGGACAGGGGTGGGCTAATGAAAAACTGTTTTTT. The rearrangement uses TRBV7-2 and TRBJ1-4; 9 nucleotides line up with TRBD1. J gave up 3 bases and V 5 bases, and 7 bases lay outside the gene matches. This CDR3 region has 16 residues. Looked up from germline, CDR1 is SGHTA and CDR2 is FQGNSA.

The rearrangement uses TRBV7-9 and TRBJ1-1; TRBD1 is a possible D gene (5 bases). The CDR3 contains 18 residues. The V end was cut by 6 bases, the J end by 3 bases, with 26 bases between. Germline V lookup: CDR1 SEHNR, CDR2 FQNEAQ (reference sequence). For the CDR3, the DNA is TGTGCCAGCAGTTCCAACGGGGGGTGGGGAAGGGAGGACACTGAAGCTTTCTTT. Translated: CASSSNGGWGREDTEAFF.

This clone turned up a few times. The chain joins TRBV15 to TRBJ1-1, with D unclear. CDR1 and CDR2 from the germline V gene are LNHNV and YYDKDF (reference sequence). Between the trimmed V and J ends, which lost 0 bases and 0 bases, there was a span of 11 bases. There are 16 residues in the CDR3. CDR3 residues: CATSRDARFLNTEAFF. DNA for the CDR3: TGTGCCACCAGCAGAGATGCGAGATTTTTGAACACTGAAGCTTTCTTT.

V is TRBV14 and J is TRBJ1-4; no definite D call. The germline gives CDR1 SGHDN, CDR2 FVKESK. The CDR3 runs 14 residues. V lost 4 bases, J lost 7 bases, and 13 bases lay in between. DNA for the CDR3: TGTGCCAGCAGCCCGACCCGAGCGAGTGAAAAACTGTTTTTT. This translates into CASSPTRASEKLFF.

This chain uses TRBV7-8 with TRBJ2-6; 7 bases fit TRBD2. The germline V gene has CDR1 SGHVS and CDR2 FQNEAQ. After removal of 2 bases from V and 1 base from J, the junction contained 5 bases not matched to a gene. The CDR3 extends over 17 amino acids. The CDR3 region has the DNA TGTGCCAGCAGCTTAAGGCAGGGAGGGTCTGGGGCCAACGTCCTGACTTTC. It codes for CASSLRQGGSGANVLTF. The variable domain in full, completed from reference TRBV7-8 and TRBJ2-6, reads GAGVSQSPRYKVAKRGQDVALRCDPISGHVSLFWYQQALGQGPEFLTYFQNEAQLDKSGLPSDRFFAERPEGSVSTLKIQRTQQEDSAVYLCASSLRQGGSGANVLTFGAGSRLTVL.

This rearrangement joins TRBV11-1 to TRBJ2-1; TRBD2 aligns across 8 bases. The CDR3 runs 15 residues. Germline V gene lookup returns CDR1 SGHAT and CDR2 FQDESV (reference sequence). J was trimmed by 7 bases and V by 1 base; bases with no gene match: 6. The CDR3 loop reads CASSLGAGVSNEQFF. The CDR3 bases are TGTGCCAGCAGCTTAGGAGCGGGAGTCTCGAATGAGCAGTTCTTC.

V is TRBV19 and J is TRBJ1-1, with D possibly matching TRBD1 (5 bases). CDR3 length equals 15 residues. Germline lookup yields CDR1 LNHDA and CDR2 SQIVND (reference sequence). V was shortened by 3 bases and J by 5 bases, with 16 bases between the two germline ends. In DNA form, the CDR3 reads TGTGCCAGTAGTATTAGGGGCAGGGCGGGGACTGAAGCTTTCTTT. This translates into CASSIRGRAGTEAFF.

The genes are TRBV30 and TRBJ1-5, with 9 bases that match TRBD1. The CDR3 is 13 residues long. The V gene's germline CDR1 is GTSNPN and CDR2 SVGIG (reference sequence). After removal of 5 bases from V and 3 bases from J, the junction contained 2 bases not matched to a gene. As DNA, the CDR3 is TGTGCCTGGGACAGGGGGTTCAATCAGCCCCAGCATTTT. Translated: CAWDRGFNQPQHF.

The V and J genes are TRBV18 and TRBJ2-4; possibly TRBD2 for D (5 bases). The V and J ends lost 0 bases and 8 bases respectively, with 11 bases between them. This CDR3 is 14 amino acids long. CDR1 is KGHSH, CDR2 LQKENI, per germline. CDR3: CASSPPVTGYIQYF. In DNA, the CDR3 is TGTGCCAGCTCACCACCGGTCACGGGGTACATTCAGTACTTC.

J is TRBJ2-5 and V is TRBV7-3; TRBD2 agrees at 12 bases. Germline-derived CDR1 and CDR2 are SGHTA and FQGTGA. This CDR3 contains 14 residues. The ends lost 6 bases at V and 5 bases at J; junction bases unmatched: 4. The CDR3 region has the DNA TGTGCCAGCAGTTCCGGGACTAGCGGGGAGACCCAGTACTTC. Residues: CASSSGTSGETQYF.

The chain recombines TRBV2 with TRBJ2-2, with D maybe TRBD1 (7 bases). This CDR3 spans 15 amino acids. The ends were cut back, 4 bases at V and 3 bases at J, with 12 bases in the middle. Germline V gene lookup returns CDR1 SNHLY and CDR2 FYNNEI. CDR3 nucleotide sequence: TGTGCCAGCAGTGTTACAGGGGAGGACACCGGGGAGCTGTTTTTT. It specifies CASSVTGEDTGELFF.

The chain uses TRBV7-3 and TRBJ2-5, with D uncertain. Trimming cost V 5 bases and J 3 bases, with 10 bases left between them. This CDR3 has 13 residues. Looked up from germline, CDR1 is SGHTA and CDR2 is FQGTGA. The DNA of the CDR3 is TGTGCCAGCAGCCCTCCGACAAAAGAGACCCAGTACTTC. Encoded protein: CASSPPTKETQYF.

The chain uses TRBV2 and TRBJ2-1; the match to TRBD2 covers 7 bases. Trimming removed 4 bases from V and 5 bases from J; junction bases left unmatched: 8. The CDR3 runs to 15 residues. Germline V gene sequence: CDR1 SNHLY, CDR2 FYNNEI. The CDR3 sequence is CASSVFSGLNNEQFF. The CDR3 bases are TGTGCCAGCAGTGTTTTTAGCGGGCTAAACAATGAGCAGTTCTTC. Using reference TRBV2 and TRBJ2-1 for the parts outside the CDR3, the full variable domain is EPEVTQTPSHQVTQMGQEVILRCVPISNHLYFYWYRQILGQKVEFLVSFYNNEISEKSEIFDDQFSVERPDGSNFTLKIRSTKLEDSAMYFCASSVFSGLNNEQFFGPGTRLTVL.

The chain's CDR3 is CASSINEASYNEQFF. The CDR3 DNA sequence: TGTGCCAGTAGTATTAATGAGGCCAGCTACAATGAGCAGTTCTTC. The rearrangement links TRBV19 to TRBJ2-1; D ambiguous. This CDR3 region has 15 residues. CDR1 is LNHDA and CDR2 is SQIVND in the germline V gene (reference sequence). The ends were cut back, 3 bases at V and 3 bases at J, with 12 bases in the middle.